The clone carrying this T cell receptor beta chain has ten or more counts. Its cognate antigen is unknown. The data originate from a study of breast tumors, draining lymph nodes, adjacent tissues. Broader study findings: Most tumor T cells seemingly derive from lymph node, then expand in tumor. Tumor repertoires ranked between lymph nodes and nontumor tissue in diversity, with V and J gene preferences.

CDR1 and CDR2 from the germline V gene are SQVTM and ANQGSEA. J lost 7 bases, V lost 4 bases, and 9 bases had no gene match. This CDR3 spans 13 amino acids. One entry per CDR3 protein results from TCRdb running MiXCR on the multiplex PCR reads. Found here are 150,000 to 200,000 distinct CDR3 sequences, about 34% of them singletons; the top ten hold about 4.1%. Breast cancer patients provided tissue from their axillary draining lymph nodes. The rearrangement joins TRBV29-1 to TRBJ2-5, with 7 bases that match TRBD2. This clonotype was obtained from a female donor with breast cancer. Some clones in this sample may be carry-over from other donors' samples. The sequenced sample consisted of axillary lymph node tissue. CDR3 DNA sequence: TGCAGCGTTGGGGCTGGGGGGGTGGGGACCCAGTACTTC. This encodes CSVGAGGVGTQYF.